This record looks at one T cell receptor beta chain sequence and its context. The source of the sample is a study of blood T cell repertoires in COVID-19. The V gene's germline CDR1 is MNHEY and CDR2 SMNVEV (reference sequence). The CDR3 covers 17 residues. V lost 3 bases and J lost 2, with 17 bases in between. Sequenced by immunoSEQ multiplex PCR; TCRdb stores in-frame clones only, minus some. The sample holds fewer than 350,000 clones, around 90% seen once. The receptor was derived from a woman under 40 with acute COVID-19. Sequencing was done on a sample of PBMCs or T cells enriched from blood (not recorded which). The chain combines TRBV27 with TRBJ1-5; D remains ambiguous. CDR3 sequence reads: CASSFLPGEGGNQPQHF. DNA for the CDR3: TGTGCCAGCAGTTTTCTCCCAGGCGAGGGTGGCAATCAGCCCCAGCATTTT.